This TCR beta chain was sequenced during a study of monozygotic twins with inflammatory bowel disease. Notes on the study in general: Discordant twins showed the same repertoire similarity as concordant twins, possibly from limited power.

Each UMI harboured a 6-nucleotide sample barcode and was appended via template switching. TCRdb re-called the 5' RACE reads and gives one entry per CDR3 protein, without DNA. This specimen shows about 160,000 distinct CDR3 sequences; the ten leading clones hold 2.8%. In regard to this clonotype: Its antigen is undetermined.

Donors each gave approximately 2.5 ml of blood. Investigators pulled total RNA out of whole blood and did not sort T cells. The CDR3 runs to 17 residues. The V gene's germline CDR1 is SGHTA and CDR2 FQGNSA. The sample taken for sequencing was blood. J is TRBJ1-3 and V is TRBV7-2; TCRdb designates TRBD1, a call that cannot be tested without DNA. This receptor was taken from a human donor with ulcerative colitis or Crohn's disease, or a healthy co-twin of an affected twin (not recorded which). The CDR3 reads CASSPLVAGFSGNTIYF.